The 7 T cell receptor beta chains below come from one sample, sequenced in a study of shared clonotypes between healthy human individuals. Libraries were prepared by immunoSEQ multiplex PCR; TCRdb keeps only in-frame clonotypes and omits some of them. The table lists 2 million to 3 million clones, under 95% of them singletons, with 0.35% to 0.45% in the top ten. Sequencing used naive CD4+ T cells from PBMCs. Subset: CD45RA+ positively selected. The receptor set was obtained from a man in his late teens or twenties in good health. Some clones in this sample may be carry-over from other donors' samples.

This chain connects TRBV2 to TRBJ1-4, with 7 nucleotides matching TRBD1. V was pared by 0 bases and J by 8 bases, with 9 bases of the junction left unmatched. Germline V gene sequence: CDR1 SNHLY, CDR2 FYNNEI. This CDR3 contains 16 residues. The CDR3 bases are TGTGCCAGCAGTGAAGCGGGGACAGTCTCAAGAGAAAAACTGTTTTTT. Protein sequence: CASSEAGTVSREKLFF.

The chain links TRBV18 to TRBJ2-5; D not resolved. V gave up 2 bases and J gave up 1 base, with 8 bases separating them. The CDR3 runs 14 residues. Germline CDR1 KGHSH, CDR2 LQKENI. The DNA of the CDR3 is TGTGCCAGCTCACCAGGGTGGGCCCAAGAGACCCAGTACTTC. It yields the protein CASSPGWAQETQYF.

The V call is TRBV4-2, the J call TRBJ1-1; D is uncertain. CDR3 size: 14 residues. Germline V gene data show CDR1 as LGHNA and CDR2 as YNFKEQ. Deletions cut 0 bases from V and 4 bases from J, with 9 bases between. CDR3 sequence (DNA): TGTGCCAGCAGCCAAGATGGAGAGGGCACTGAAGCTTTCTTT. It specifies CASSQDGEGTEAFF.

This clone occurred once. The chain employs TRBV28 and TRBJ2-2; D is ambiguous. The CDR3 is 13 residues long. Germline lookup yields CDR1 MDHEN and CDR2 SYDVKM. The germline V and J ends were trimmed by 5 bases and 6 bases, with 10 bases remaining between them. In DNA form, the CDR3 reads TGTGCCAGCAGTCCTGCTGGGCCCGGGGAGCTGTTTTTT. Translated, it gives CASSPAGPGELFF. The whole variable domain, filled in from reference TRBV28 and TRBJ2-2, reads DVKVTQSSRYLVKRTGEKVFLECVQDMDHENMFWYRQDPGLGLRLIYFSYDVKMKEKGDIPEGYSVSREKKERFSLILESASTNQTSMYLCASSPAGPGELFFGEGSRLTVL.

In the case of this clone: The identical CDR3 is also encoded by other nucleotide sequences in the sample. V is TRBV9 and J is TRBJ2-2, with unresolved D. Germline CDR1 and CDR2: SGDLS and YYNGEE. CDR3 length: 12 amino acids. The ends were cut back, 0 bases at V and 8 bases at J, with 5 bases in the middle. CDR3 DNA sequence: TGTGCCAGCAGCGTAGCTGGAGGGGAGCTGTTTTTT. Protein: CASSVAGGELFF.

The V call is TRBV5-4, the J call TRBJ2-7; D might be TRBD2 (7 bases). CDR1 SGHNT and CDR2 YYREEE come from the germline V gene (reference sequence). The CDR3 totals 15 residues. V lost 2 bases to trimming and J lost 5 bases, with 17 bases between them. In nucleotides, the CDR3 is TGTGCCAGCAGCTTTCGGGGGGCGCTGAGAAACGAGCAGTACTTC. It is translated as CASSFRGALRNEQYF.

This chain links TRBV7-3 with TRBJ2-7, with 10 bases identical to TRBD1. From germline, CDR1 is SGHTA and CDR2 FQGTGA. J was trimmed by 5 bases and V by 4 bases; bases with no gene match: 8. The CDR3 loop spans 15 amino acids. In DNA, the CDR3 is TGTGCCAGCAGCTCGCCCGGGACAGGGGTAGACGAGCAGTACTTC. This codes for CASSSPGTGVDEQYF.